Listed below are T cell receptor beta chains from one sample, sequenced in a study of T cell responses to AZD1222 COVID-19 vaccine. The method was immunoSEQ multiplex PCR; TCRdb's version includes in-frame clones alone and lacks a portion of them. The table shows about 170,000 clones, with about 90% occurring only once. Sequenced material: peripheral blood, taken on day 0 of AZD1222 vaccination. The receptors stem from an adult in good health. Both conserved end residues are part of each CDR3. The D gene is left open where the match is weak. Clone size is given for some rows only: seen once, a few or many times, or a class if the clone is expanded.

j_gene: TRBJ1-6; d_gene: NA; abundance: NA; v_gene: TRBV30; CDR3nt: TGTGCCTCGGAGCCCGCCGGTAATTCACCCCTCCACTTT; CDR3aa: CASEPAGNSPLHF
j_gene: TRBJ2-5; d_gene: NA; abundance: NA; v_gene: TRBV21-1; CDR3nt: TGTGCCAGCAGCCCAAGGACAGAAGAAGAGACCCAGTACTTC; CDR3aa: CASSPRTEEETQYF
j_gene: TRBJ2-7; d_gene: NA; abundance: NA; v_gene: TRBV6-1; CDR3nt: TGTGCCAGCAGTGAAGTGGGCCGATACTACGAGCAGTACTTC; CDR3aa: CASSEVGRYYEQYF
j_gene: TRBJ1-4; d_gene: NA; abundance: NA; v_gene: TRBV5-8; CDR3nt: TGTGCCAGCAGCTTAAGGACAGATAATGAAAAACTGTTTTTT; CDR3aa: CASSLRTDNEKLFF
j_gene: TRBJ1-4; d_gene: NA; abundance: NA; v_gene: TRBV3-1/TRBV3-2; CDR3nt: TGTGCCAGCAGCCTCGGACGGCGAAATGAAAAACTGTTTTTT; CDR3aa: CASSLGRRNEKLFF
j_gene: TRBJ2-7; d_gene: NA; abundance: NA; v_gene: TRBV30; CDR3nt: TGTGCCTGGAGGAGGCTGCCGGCCTACGAGCAGTACTTC; CDR3aa: CAWRRLPAYEQYF
j_gene: TRBJ1-6; d_gene: TRBD1; abundance: few; v_gene: TRBV20-1; CDR3nt: TGCAGTGCTAGTACAGGGGGAAGCTCCTATAATTCACCCCTCCACTTT; CDR3aa: CSASTGGSSYNSPLHF
j_gene: TRBJ1-4; d_gene: TRBD1; abundance: NA; v_gene: TRBV28; CDR3nt: TGTGCCAGCAGTACAAACAGGGGGGAGGACGAAAAACTGTTTTTT; CDR3aa: CASSTNRGEDEKLFF
j_gene: TRBJ2-7; d_gene: NA; abundance: NA; v_gene: TRBV5-1; CDR3nt: TGCGCCAGCAGCACAGGGTGGGGGGACGAGCAGTACTTC; CDR3aa: CASSTGWGDEQYF
j_gene: TRBJ2-7; d_gene: TRBD2; abundance: NA; v_gene: TRBV10-1; CDR3nt: TGCGCCAGCAGCGGGGGGACGGTTAGCTACGAGCAGTACTTC; CDR3aa: CASSGGTVSYEQYF
j_gene: TRBJ1-6; d_gene: NA; abundance: few; v_gene: TRBV6-6; CDR3nt: TGTGCCAGCATCGACAGGAGTAATTCACCCCTCCACTTT; CDR3aa: CASIDRSNSPLHF
j_gene: TRBJ2-6; d_gene: NA; abundance: once; v_gene: TRBV9; CDR3nt: TGTGCCAGCAGCGTAGGAGTCCACTCTGGGGCCAACGTCCTGACTTTC; CDR3aa: CASSVGVHSGANVLTF
j_gene: TRBJ2-7; d_gene: NA; abundance: NA; v_gene: TRBV7-8; CDR3nt: TGTGCCAGCAGCCCTAGACCGGCAAACTACGAGCAGTACTTC; CDR3aa: CASSPRPANYEQYF
j_gene: TRBJ2-1; d_gene: NA; abundance: NA; v_gene: TRBV19; CDR3nt: TGTGCCAGTAGTAGGAGGGACTCCTACAATGAGCAGTTCTTC; CDR3aa: CASSRRDSYNEQFF
j_gene: TRBJ1-5; d_gene: NA; abundance: NA; v_gene: TRBV7-8; CDR3nt: TGTGCCAGCAGCTTACGGGTTGGGGTTGAAACATCAGCCCAGCATTTT; CDR3aa: CASSLRVGVETSAQHF
j_gene: TRBJ2-1; d_gene: TRBD2; abundance: NA; v_gene: TRBV28; CDR3nt: TGTGCCAGCAGTTTATGGGTAGCGGGCCATTACAATGAGCAGTTCTTC; CDR3aa: CASSLWVAGHYNEQFF
j_gene: TRBJ2-3; d_gene: NA; abundance: NA; v_gene: TRBV28; CDR3nt: TGTGCCACCCAATTGCTGGGTACGCAGTATTTT; CDR3aa: CATQLLGTQYF
j_gene: TRBJ2-2; d_gene: NA; abundance: NA; v_gene: TRBV28; CDR3nt: TGTGCCAGCAGTTTTGGGGCTAGCGCCAACTGGGGCACCGGGGAGCTGTTTTTT; CDR3aa: CASSFGASANWGTGELFF
j_gene: TRBJ1-2; d_gene: NA; abundance: few; v_gene: TRBV1; CDR3nt: TGCACCAACGATCAGGACCCCGGGCCAATATGCTATGGCTACACCTTC; CDR3aa: CTNDQDPGPICYGYTF
j_gene: TRBJ2-1; d_gene: NA; abundance: NA; v_gene: TRBV20-1; CDR3nt: TGCAGTGCTTGGGTCAGGGATGAGCAGTTCTTC; CDR3aa: CSAWVRDEQFF
j_gene: TRBJ1-1; d_gene: NA; abundance: NA; v_gene: TRBV5-1; CDR3nt: TGCGCCAGCAGCCCCACCGCCAGGGCGAGCATGAACACTGAAGCTTTCTTT; CDR3aa: CASSPTARASMNTEAFF
j_gene: TRBJ2-7; d_gene: TRBD1; abundance: few; v_gene: TRBV7-2; CDR3nt: TGTGCCAGCGGCGGACAGGGAGCTAACTACGAGCAGTACTTC; CDR3aa: CASGGQGANYEQYF
j_gene: TRBJ1-5; d_gene: NA; abundance: NA; v_gene: TRBV5-8; CDR3nt: TGTGCCAGCAGCCCTTGGGGGGGCAATCAGCCCCAGCATTTT; CDR3aa: CASSPWGGNQPQHF
j_gene: TRBJ1-1; d_gene: NA; abundance: NA; v_gene: TRBV27; CDR3nt: TGTGCCAGCAGTCCCCAACAGGGAATTAGCACTGAAGCTTTCTTT; CDR3aa: CASSPQQGISTEAFF
j_gene: TRBJ1-3; d_gene: NA; abundance: NA; v_gene: TRBV19; CDR3nt: TGTGCCAGTAGTATGCTAGACTCTGGAAACACCATATATTTT; CDR3aa: CASSMLDSGNTIYF
j_gene: TRBJ1-1; d_gene: TRBD1; abundance: NA; v_gene: TRBV19; CDR3nt: TGTGCCAGTAGGAGGGCCCCGGGACAGGGGGACACTGAAGCTTTCTTT; CDR3aa: CASRRAPGQGDTEAFF
j_gene: TRBJ2-7; d_gene: NA; abundance: NA; v_gene: TRBV5-4; CDR3nt: TGTGCCAGCAGGCCTGCTGGGGGCGAGCAGTACTTC; CDR3aa: CASRPAGGEQYF